These T cell receptor beta chains were read from a single sample in a study of T cell responses to AZD1222 COVID-19 vaccine. Data came from immunoSEQ multiplex PCR; TCRdb stores just in-frame clones and leaves some out. This table holds roughly 100,000 clones, under 90% found once. The material was peripheral blood, obtained on day 0 of AZD1222 vaccination. Receptors originate from an adult in good health. Both conserved end residues are part of each CDR3. A D gene is named only where the DNA matches it firmly. Some rows mark clone size as missing; the rest say once, few, many or name a class of expanded clone.

length: 17; V: TRBV6-1; D: NA; J: TRBJ2-5; size: NA; DNA: TGTGCCAGCAGTGAACAAGTGGGCAGGGGAGGGCAAGAGACCCAGTACTTC; CDR3: CASSEQVGRGGQETQYF
length: 17; V: TRBV10-1; D: NA; J: TRBJ1-6; size: NA; DNA: TGCGCCAGCAGTGAGTCGAGAAGGTGGGAGGGAAATTCACCCCTCCACTTT; CDR3: CASSESRRWEGNSPLHF
length: 19; V: TRBV19; D: TRBD2; J: TRBJ2-4; size: NA; DNA: TGTGCCAGTAGTACTGGACTAGCGGGAGGTATACTAGCCAAAAACATTCAGTACTTC; CDR3: CASSTGLAGGILAKNIQYF
length: 18; V: TRBV4-3; D: TRBD2; J: TRBJ2-7; size: NA; DNA: TGCGCCAGCAGCCAAGATTGGTTTGCGCTAGCGGATACCTACGAGCAGTACTTC; CDR3: CASSQDWFALADTYEQYF
length: 15; V: TRBV7-2; D: NA; J: TRBJ1-6; size: NA; DNA: TGTGCCAGCAGCTTAGTGGGGTCCTATAATTCACCCCTCCACTTT; CDR3: CASSLVGSYNSPLHF
length: 16; V: TRBV4-1; D: NA; J: TRBJ1-1; size: NA; DNA: TGCGCCAGCAGCCACCTCCTCGCGGGGGCGCACACTGAAGCTTTCTTT; CDR3: CASSHLLAGAHTEAFF
length: 12; V: TRBV5-1; D: NA; J: TRBJ1-3; size: NA; DNA: TGCGCCAGCAGCTCGGAGACAAACACCATATATTTT; CDR3: CASSSETNTIYF
length: 16; V: TRBV7-8; D: TRBD2; J: TRBJ2-1; size: once; DNA: TGTGCCAGCAGCTTAGCGTCTCTGGGACTACTCAATGAGCAGTTCTTC; CDR3: CASSLASLGLLNEQFF
length: 14; V: TRBV27; D: TRBD2; J: TRBJ2-3; size: NA; DNA: TGTGCCAGCAGAGCGGGAGGGCCGACAGATACGCAGTATTTT; CDR3: CASRAGGPTDTQYF
length: 16; V: TRBV18; D: NA; J: TRBJ2-3; size: NA; DNA: TGTGCCAGCTCACCGCAGGGGCGCCTAAGCACAGATACGCAGTATTTT; CDR3: CASSPQGRLSTDTQYF
length: 16; V: TRBV11-2; D: NA; J: TRBJ2-1; size: NA; DNA: TGTGCCAGCAGCTTAGCTGGGTCCTTCACCTACAATGAGCAGTTCTTC; CDR3: CASSLAGSFTYNEQFF
length: 14; V: TRBV18; D: TRBD1; J: TRBJ1-6; size: NA; DNA: TGTGCCAGCTCACCAGGGACAGCTAATTCACCCCTCCACTTT; CDR3: CASSPGTANSPLHF
length: 15; V: TRBV6-5; D: TRBD2; J: TRBJ2-2; size: NA; DNA: TGTGCCAGCAGTTACTCTTTAGCGGGATACGGGGAGCTGTTTTTT; CDR3: CASSYSLAGYGELFF
length: 13; V: TRBV5-1; D: NA; J: TRBJ2-7; size: NA; DNA: TGCGCCAGCAGTGACGGACCTTCGGGCGAGCAGTACTTC; CDR3: CASSDGPSGEQYF
length: 15; V: TRBV15; D: TRBD1; J: TRBJ1-1; size: NA; DNA: TGTGCCACCAGCAGAGATGGGCAGGGGGAATCCGAAGCTTTCTTT; CDR3: CATSRDGQGESEAFF